What follows is one TCR beta chain and its context. Its antigen is currently unknown. This specimen belongs to a study of T cell responses to AZD1222 COVID-19 vaccine. CDR1 and CDR2 from the germline V gene are ENHRY and SYGVKD. V lost 4 bases to trimming and J lost 5 bases, with 14 bases between them. This CDR3 is built from 15 residues. Only in-frame clones appear in the TCRdb table, and some are missing; sequencing was by immunoSEQ multiplex PCR. The sample yields more than 90,000 clones, about 88% seen once. General study points: Donors, mostly white British, included more females; clonal diversity was possibly underestimated. Reportedly, nearly half of unique spike TCRs recognized epitopes outside B.1.351/B.1.1.7 mutations.

The sample here was peripheral blood, taken 28 days after the second AZD1222 dose. The chain is built from TRBV10-3 and TRBJ1-4; a possible D gene is TRBD1 (6 bases). This TCR derives from an adult who received the AZD1222 COVID-19 vaccine. Here the CDR3 DNA reads TGTGCCATCAGTGCGACAGGATTCGGGAATGAAAAACTGTTTTTT. It translates to CAISATGFGNEKLFF.